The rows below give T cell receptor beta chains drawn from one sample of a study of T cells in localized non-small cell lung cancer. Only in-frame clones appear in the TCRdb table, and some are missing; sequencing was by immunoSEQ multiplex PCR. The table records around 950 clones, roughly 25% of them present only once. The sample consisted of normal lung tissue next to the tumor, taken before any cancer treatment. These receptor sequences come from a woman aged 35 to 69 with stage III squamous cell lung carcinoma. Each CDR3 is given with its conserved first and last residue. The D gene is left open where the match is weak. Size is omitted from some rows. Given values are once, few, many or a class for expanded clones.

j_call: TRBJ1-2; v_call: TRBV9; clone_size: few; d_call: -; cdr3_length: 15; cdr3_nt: TGTGCCAGCAGCACCCGGCAGGGTTGGGGCTATGGCTACACCTTC; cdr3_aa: CASSTRQGWGYGYTF
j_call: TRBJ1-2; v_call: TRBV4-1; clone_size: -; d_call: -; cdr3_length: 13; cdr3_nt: TGCGCCAGCAGCCAACAACAGGGCTGGGGCTACACCTTC; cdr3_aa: CASSQQQGWGYTF
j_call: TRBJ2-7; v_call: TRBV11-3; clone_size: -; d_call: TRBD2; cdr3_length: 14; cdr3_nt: TGTGCCAGCAGGGGTTGGGCGGGGGCCTACGAGCAGTACTTC; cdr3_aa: CASRGWAGAYEQYF
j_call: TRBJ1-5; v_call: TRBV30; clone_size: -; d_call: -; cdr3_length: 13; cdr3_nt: TGTGCCTGGAGTGCCCAGTTAGATCAGCCCCAGCATTTT; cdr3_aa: CAWSAQLDQPQHF
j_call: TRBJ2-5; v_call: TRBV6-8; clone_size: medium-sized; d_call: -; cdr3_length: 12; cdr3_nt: TGTGCCATCAGTAGGACACAAGAGACCCAGTACTTC; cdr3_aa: CAISRTQETQYF
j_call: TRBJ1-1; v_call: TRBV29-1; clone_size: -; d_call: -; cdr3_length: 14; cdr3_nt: TGCAGCGTCTTTGCTCGGGGGGCGAACACTGAAGCTTTCTTT; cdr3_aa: CSVFARGANTEAFF
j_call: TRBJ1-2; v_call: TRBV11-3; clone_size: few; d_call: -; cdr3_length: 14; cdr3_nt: TGTGCCAGCAGCGGCCACCAGGGTAACTATGGCTACACCTTC; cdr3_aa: CASSGHQGNYGYTF
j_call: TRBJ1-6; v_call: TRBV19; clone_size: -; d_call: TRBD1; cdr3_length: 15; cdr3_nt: TGTGCCAGTAGTCTCCGGGACAGCAATAATTCACCCCTCCACTTT; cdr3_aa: CASSLRDSNNSPLHF
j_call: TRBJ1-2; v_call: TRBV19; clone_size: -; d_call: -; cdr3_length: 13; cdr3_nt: TGTGCCAGTATCGGTCGGGGACACTATGGCTACACCTTC; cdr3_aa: CASIGRGHYGYTF
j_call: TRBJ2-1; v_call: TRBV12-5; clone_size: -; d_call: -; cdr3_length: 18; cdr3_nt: TGTGCTAGTGGTTTGGTGATCTGGCGGGGGCACTCCTACAATGAGCAGTTCTTC; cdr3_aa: CASGLVIWRGHSYNEQFF
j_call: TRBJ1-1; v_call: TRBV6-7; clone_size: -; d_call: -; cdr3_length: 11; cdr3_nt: TGTGCCAGCAGTTACGGGGGGGAACCTTTCTTT; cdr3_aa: CASSYGGEPFF
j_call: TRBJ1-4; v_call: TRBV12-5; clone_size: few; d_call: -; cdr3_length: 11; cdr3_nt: TGTGCTAGTGGTATGGTTGAAAAACTGTTTTTT; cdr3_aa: CASGMVEKLFF
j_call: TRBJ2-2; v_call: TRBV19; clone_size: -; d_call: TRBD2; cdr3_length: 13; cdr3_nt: TGTGCCAGTAGTACGGGACTAGCCGGGGAGCTGTTTTTT; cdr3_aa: CASSTGLAGELFF
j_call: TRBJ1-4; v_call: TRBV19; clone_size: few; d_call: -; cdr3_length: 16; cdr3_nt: TGTGCCAGTAGTACCCACTCCCGGGACGGTAATGAAAAACTGTTTTTT; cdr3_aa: CASSTHSRDGNEKLFF
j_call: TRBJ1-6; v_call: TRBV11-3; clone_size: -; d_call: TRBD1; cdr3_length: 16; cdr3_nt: TGTGCCAGCAGTCGACGGCAGGGACAGGGAAATTCACCCCTCCACTTT; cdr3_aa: CASSRRQGQGNSPLHF